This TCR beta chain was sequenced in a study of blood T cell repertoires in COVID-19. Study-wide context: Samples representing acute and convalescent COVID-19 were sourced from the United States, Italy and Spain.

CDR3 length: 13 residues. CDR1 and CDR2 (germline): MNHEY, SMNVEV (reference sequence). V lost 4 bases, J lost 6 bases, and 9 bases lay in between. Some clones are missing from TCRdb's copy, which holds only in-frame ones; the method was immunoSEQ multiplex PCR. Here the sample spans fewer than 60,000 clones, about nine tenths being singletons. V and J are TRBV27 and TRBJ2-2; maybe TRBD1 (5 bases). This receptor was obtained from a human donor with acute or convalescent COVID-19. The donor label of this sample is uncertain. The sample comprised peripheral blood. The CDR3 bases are TGTGCCAGCAGTTCAGGGCTCTCCGGGGAGCTGTTTTTT. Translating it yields CASSSGLSGELFF.